This T cell receptor beta chain is from a study of cytomegalovirus exposure and HLA in healthy donors. Germline V lookup: CDR1 WNHNN, CDR2 SYGVQD (reference sequence). After removal of 6 bases from V and 5 bases from J, the junction contained 9 bases not matched to a gene. The length of the CDR3 is 15 residues. Primers: 60 Vbeta forward and 13 Jbeta reverse. Libraries were prepared by immunoSEQ multiplex PCR; TCRdb keeps only in-frame clonotypes and omits some of them. The sample contains 100,000 to 150,000 clones, approximately 82% of which appear only once. This clonotype was obtained from a boy aged 2-15 years in good health and CMV-seronegative. Sequencing used PBMCs. The chain links TRBV10-1 to TRBJ2-1; 8 nucleotides match TRBD2. CDR3: CASSHGGAPHNEQFF. The CDR3 DNA is TGCGCCAGCAGCCACGGGGGGGCCCCACACAATGAGCAGTTCTTC.